These 13 T cell receptor beta chains were all obtained from the same sample, sequenced in a study of T cell responses to AZD1222 COVID-19 vaccine. Data came from immunoSEQ multiplex PCR; TCRdb stores just in-frame clones and leaves some out. The top ten hold less than 2% of the sample, which has more than 150,000 clones, about nine tenths seen once. Source: peripheral blood, taken on day 0 of AZD1222 vaccination. The source of these receptors is an adult in good health.

The chain is built from TRBV4-1 and TRBJ1-1, with a possible D match to TRBD1 (5 bases). Germline V gene lookup returns CDR1 MGHRA and CDR2 YSYEKL. The CDR3 spans 15 residues. The ends were cut back, 1 base at V and 2 bases at J, with 11 bases in the middle. The CDR3 DNA sequence: TGCGCCAGCAGCCAAGGGGCAGGGTTAAACACTGAAGCTTTCTTT. This gives the protein CASSQGAGLNTEAFF.

This sequence joins TRBV11-2 and TRBJ1-4; 10 bases fit TRBD1. Per germline, CDR1 SGHAT and CDR2 FQNNGV. With V trimmed by 1 base and J by 7 bases, 9 bases remained unmatched. This CDR3 region has 17 residues. As DNA, the CDR3 is TGTGCCAGCAGCTTAGGGACAGGGGGGATTTCAAGTGAAAAACTGTTTTTT. This sequence encodes CASSLGTGGISSEKLFF.

CDR3: CASSLTSLINEQFF. The CDR3, as DNA: TGTGCCAGCAGTTTGACTAGTCTTATTAATGAGCAGTTCTTC. The genes are TRBV28 and TRBJ2-1; tentatively, D is TRBD2 (6 bases). V lost 3 bases to trimming and J lost 7 bases, with 13 bases between them. The length of the CDR3 is 14 residues. CDR1 is MDHEN, CDR2 SYDVKM, per germline.

The rearrangement uses TRBV4-2 and TRBJ1-2, with 8 bases identical to TRBD1. In germline, CDR1 is LGHNA, CDR2 YNFKEQ. After removal of 2 bases from V and 7 bases from J, the junction contained 6 bases not matched to a gene. This CDR3 is built from 14 residues. The chain's CDR3 is CASSQTTGGGGYTF. The CDR3 DNA sequence: TGTGCCAGCAGCCAAACAACAGGGGGGGGTGGCTACACCTTC.

The chain combines TRBV6-2 or TRBV6-3 with TRBJ2-5; the match to TRBD2 covers 12 bases. CDR1 and CDR2 (germline): MNHEY, SVGEGT. Trimming cost V 4 bases and J 1 base; bases outside gene matches: 4. This CDR3 contains 16 residues. The CDR3 DNA reads as TGTGCCAGCAGTTCCACTAGCGGGAGGCTCCAAGAGACCCAGTACTTC. Its protein product is CASSSTSGRLQETQYF.

The CDR3 is CASSYFPRYEQYF. CDR3 coding DNA: TGTGCCAGCAGTTACTTCCCTAGGTACGAGCAGTACTTC. This chain joins TRBV6-2 or TRBV6-3 and TRBJ2-7; unclear D gene. V was cut by 1 base and J by 4 bases, with 8 bases left in between. In germline, CDR1 is MNHEY, CDR2 SVGEGT. The CDR3 sequence is 13 residues long.

The rearrangement links TRBV10-3 to TRBJ1-2; no clear D gene. The length of the CDR3 is 16 residues. The V gene's germline CDR1 is ENHRY and CDR2 SYGVKD. V lost 4 bases and J lost 6, with 21 bases in between. The CDR3 bases are TGTGCCATCAGTGGGATTACCAACGGTGCCACTGATGGCTACACCTTC. Translating gives CAISGITNGATDGYTF.

This chain joins TRBV7-2 and TRBJ1-1, with D possibly matching TRBD1 (6 bases). The CDR3 has 15 residues. The germline V gene has CDR1 SGHTA and CDR2 FQGNSA. The ends were cut back, 5 bases at V and 0 bases at J, with 13 bases in the middle. The CDR3 DNA reads as TGTGCCAGCAGCACCCCCGGGACATTGAACACTGAAGCTTTCTTT. This translates into CASSTPGTLNTEAFF.

This CDR3 is CASSLQGITGNTIYF. In nucleotides, the CDR3 is TGTGCCAGCAGTCTCCAGGGCATTACTGGAAACACCATATATTTT. The V and J genes are TRBV28 and TRBJ1-3; weak D call: TRBD1 (5 bases). CDR3 size: 15 residues. V gave up 5 bases and J gave up 2 bases, with 13 bases separating them. CDR1 and CDR2 (germline): MDHEN, SYDVKM.

The count of this clone is one. The rearrangement links TRBV18 to TRBJ2-5; D remains unclear. The CDR3 totals 13 residues. The germline V gene encodes CDR1 KGHSH and CDR2 LQKENI. Trimming pared 5 bases from V and 0 bases from J, leaving 7 bases between. The CDR3 here is CASSSQYQETQYF. For the CDR3, the DNA is TGTGCCAGCTCATCACAGTACCAAGAGACCCAGTACTTC.

J is TRBJ1-3 and V is TRBV7-9; no definite D call. Germline CDR1 and CDR2: SEHNR and FQNEAQ (reference sequence). This CDR3 has 14 residues. Trimming left V 2 bases short and J 4 bases short, with 9 bases between. CDR3 loop: CASSLPPKGNTIYF. The DNA of the CDR3 is TGTGCCAGCAGCTTACCCCCCAAGGGAAACACCATATATTTT.

The V call is TRBV5-8, the J call TRBJ2-2; 9 bases line up with TRBD1. The V gene end was trimmed by 2 bases and the J gene end by 1 base; junction bases not matched to a gene: 3. This CDR3 is built from 16 residues. The germline V gene encodes CDR1 SGHTS and CDR2 YDEGEE. CDR3 in amino acids: CASSLPGQGNTGELFF. The CDR3 DNA is TGTGCCAGCAGCTTACCGGGACAGGGGAACACCGGGGAGCTGTTTTTT.

V and J are TRBV29-1 and TRBJ1-1, with a possible D match to TRBD1 (5 bases). The CDR3 totals 15 residues. The ends were cut back, 0 bases at V and 0 bases at J, with 11 bases in the middle. The germline V gene has CDR1 SQVTM and CDR2 ANQGSEA. This CDR3 reads CSVEDPDNLNTEAFF. DNA of the CDR3: TGCAGCGTTGAAGACCCGGACAACCTGAACACTGAAGCTTTCTTT. Supplemented by reference TRBV29-1 and TRBJ1-1, the full variable domain reads SAVISQKPSRDICQRGTSLTIQCQVDSQVTMMFWYRQQPGQSLTLIATANQGSEATYESGFVIDKFPISRPNLTFSTLTVSNMSPEDSSIYLCSVEDPDNLNTEAFFGQGTRLTVV.